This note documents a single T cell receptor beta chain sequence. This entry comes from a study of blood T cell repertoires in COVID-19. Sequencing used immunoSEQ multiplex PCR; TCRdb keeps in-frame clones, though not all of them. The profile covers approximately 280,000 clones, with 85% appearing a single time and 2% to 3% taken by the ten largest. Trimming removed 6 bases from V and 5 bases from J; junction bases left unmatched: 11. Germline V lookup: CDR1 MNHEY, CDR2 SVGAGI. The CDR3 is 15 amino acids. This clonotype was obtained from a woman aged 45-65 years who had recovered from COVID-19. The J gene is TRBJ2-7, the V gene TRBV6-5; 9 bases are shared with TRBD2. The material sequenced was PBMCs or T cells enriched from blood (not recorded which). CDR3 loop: CASRGVAGEFDEQYF. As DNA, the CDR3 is TGTGCCAGCAGGGGGGTAGCGGGAGAATTCGACGAGCAGTACTTC.